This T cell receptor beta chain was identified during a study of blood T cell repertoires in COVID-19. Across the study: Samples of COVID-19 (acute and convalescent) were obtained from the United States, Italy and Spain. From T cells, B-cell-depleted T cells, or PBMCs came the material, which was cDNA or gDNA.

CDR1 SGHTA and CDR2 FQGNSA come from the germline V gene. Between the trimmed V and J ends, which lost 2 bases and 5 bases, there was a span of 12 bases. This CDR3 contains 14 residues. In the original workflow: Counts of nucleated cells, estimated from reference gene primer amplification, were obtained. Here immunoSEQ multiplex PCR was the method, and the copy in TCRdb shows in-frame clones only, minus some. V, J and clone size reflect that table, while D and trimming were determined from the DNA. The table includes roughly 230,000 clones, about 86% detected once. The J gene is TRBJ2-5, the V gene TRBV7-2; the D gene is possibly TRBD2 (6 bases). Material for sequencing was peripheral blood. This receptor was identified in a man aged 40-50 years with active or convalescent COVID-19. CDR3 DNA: TGTGCCAGCAGCTTACGAGAGCTAGCGGAGACCCAGTACTTC. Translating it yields CASSLRELAETQYF.